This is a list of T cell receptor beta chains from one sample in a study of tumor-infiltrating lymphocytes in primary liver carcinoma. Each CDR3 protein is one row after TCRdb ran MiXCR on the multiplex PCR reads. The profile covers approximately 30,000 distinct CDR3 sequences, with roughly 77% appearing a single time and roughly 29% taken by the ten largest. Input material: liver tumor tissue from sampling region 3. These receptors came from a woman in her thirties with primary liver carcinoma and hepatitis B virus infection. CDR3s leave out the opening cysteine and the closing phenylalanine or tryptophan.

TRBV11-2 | ASSPRSGGSGKLL
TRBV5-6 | TGSLTPRVTGELF
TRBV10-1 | ASSERSTGELL
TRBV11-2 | ASTRHGGGQGGNEQF
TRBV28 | ASSLRGQFYEQY
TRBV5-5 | ASSSPGTWYTGELF
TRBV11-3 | ASSLGRGEWHVDEQF
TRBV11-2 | ANSLSFGTSNQSQH
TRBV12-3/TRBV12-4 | ASSKRQAYEQY
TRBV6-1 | ASSQHRGQGHNRPQH
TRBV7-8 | ASSSGRGRIMSSYEQY
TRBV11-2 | ISSARNRGRKRWSNTEAF
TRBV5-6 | ASSLTPRVTGEPF
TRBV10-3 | AISAGGELF
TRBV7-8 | ASSLGPGNVEKLF
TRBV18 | ASSQRQGIYNEQS
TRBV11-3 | ASGLDQHTTDTQY
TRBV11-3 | ASSFSPREGYEQY
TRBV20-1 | SVNRDRGYEQY
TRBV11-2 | VSTTPGREARGEQC
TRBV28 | VSSFDRFEQF
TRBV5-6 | ASGLAPRVAGELV
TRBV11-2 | ASSLGSPGQGWETQY
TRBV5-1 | ASSLAGAGGLIGELF
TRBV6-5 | ASGYNEQGSGYT
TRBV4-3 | ASSQNFPGSYERC
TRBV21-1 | ASTHRTGFGNQPQH
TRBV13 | ASRTGGANTEVS
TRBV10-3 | AIIPTATRDVQL
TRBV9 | ASSVWTSGRETQY
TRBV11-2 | VSITSLAGGYNGQF
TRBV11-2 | VSSPRQGPNYEQY
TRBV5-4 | ASGREGGGRIQY
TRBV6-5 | ASSLNPFTEAF
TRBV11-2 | ASSLWGLPYTSDTQY
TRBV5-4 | ASSVDGHPPPTDAQY
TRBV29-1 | SVLSPRLKYDGHF
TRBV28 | ASGSPLGTSSYNEQF
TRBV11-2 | ASSGRDRGRKRGSNTGAF
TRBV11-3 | ASSFNRNTGELF
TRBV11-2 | ASSLRGLETQY
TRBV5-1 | ASSLVETGELF
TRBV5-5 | ASNLEGRGFYNEQF
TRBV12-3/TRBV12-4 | ASSRTTGPQGTQY
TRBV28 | ASTDRVEAF
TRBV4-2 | ASSHVVSVRNSYNGQF
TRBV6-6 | VSNTGGTTEAF
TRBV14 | GSSQVYVDTQY
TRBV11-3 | ASSLTEAYNEQF
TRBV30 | AWSPGAGGPGH
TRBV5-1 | ASSLGTTNTETF
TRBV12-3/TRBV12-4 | ASSPFRIDQPQH
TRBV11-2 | ASTARDRGLKRWSSTEAF
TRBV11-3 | GSSLITGSANTIH
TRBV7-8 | ACLPLGQEIQY
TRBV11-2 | ASSLTIQGDGGYT
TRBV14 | ASGQDIGGAYGYA
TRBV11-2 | VSSLETGGNSPLH
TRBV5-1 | ASRLTGLAGVEQF